This entry concerns a single T cell receptor (beta chain). Authors' analysis steps: The authors estimated nucleated cell counts from reference gene primer amplification. Repertoires were generated with immunoSEQ multiplex PCR, while TCRdb's copy carries only in-frame clones and drops some. The DNA gave D and trimming, while V, J and clone size come from that table. The repertoire holds hundreds of thousands of clones, with 87% as singletons. The source of the sample is a study of blood T cell repertoires in COVID-19. The CDR3 has 15 residues. After removal of 4 bases from V and 4 bases from J, the junction contained 9 bases not matched to a gene. Looked up from germline, CDR1 is LGHDT and CDR2 is YNNKEL (reference sequence).

The rearrangement joins TRBV3-1 (or the pseudogene TRBV3-2) to TRBJ1-1; 7 bases are shared with TRBD1. This TCR came from a man aged 18 to 29 with active or convalescent COVID-19. Specimen: peripheral blood. The CDR3 is CASSLDRVGSTEAFF. The DNA of the CDR3 is TGTGCCAGCAGCCTAGACAGGGTCGGGTCCACTGAAGCTTTCTTT.